This TCR beta chain was sequenced during a study of T cells in women clearing cervical HPV infection. The CDR3 runs 15 residues. Germline CDR1 and CDR2: SGHVS and FQNEAQ. V dropped 6 bases and J dropped 8; count of bases not matched to a gene: 5. Sequencing used immunoSEQ multiplex PCR; TCRdb keeps in-frame clones, though not all of them. The sample data list tens of thousands of clones. On this clone: The missing CDR3 end, 3 residues past where the read stops, is filled in from the germline J gene.

The source material was blood buffy coat. This clonotype was sampled from a woman between 18 and 69 years old with a cervical HPV16 infection that either progressed to CIN3+ or cleared (not recorded which). The V call is TRBV7-8, the J call TRBJ2-1, with 15 bases identical to TRBD2. The CDR3 DNA, read in part, is TGTGCCAGCAGTAATGGACTAGCGGGAGGGGATGAG. This encodes CASSNGLAGGDE. The CDR3 as a whole reads CASSNGLAGGDEQFF.